Listed below are T cell receptor beta chains from one sample, sequenced in a study of Ad26.COV2.S vaccination and SARS-CoV-2 variants. Method: immunoSEQ multiplex PCR; TCRdb's copy keeps in-frame clones and lacks some. The table has some 500,000 clones, 85% to 90% seen once; the top ten hold 2% to 3%. This material consisted of peripheral blood, taken in a trial of Ad26.COV2.S vaccine versus placebo. These receptors were collected from a person between 18 and 60 years old who received the Ad26.COV2.S COVID-19 vaccine or a placebo. Both conserved end residues are part of each CDR3. Fields, in order: CDR3 length, clone size, J gene, V gene, D gene, CDR3 DNA, CDR3 protein. D genes are given only for firm matches. The size field is filled for only some rows; it gives once, few, many or a size class.

>15|-|TRBJ2-1|TRBV27|-
TGTGCCAGCAGTTTACAGGGGCGCTCCTACAATGAGCAGTTCTTC
CASSLQGRSYNEQFF
>19|-|TRBJ2-2|TRBV4-2|TRBD2
TGTGCCAGCAGCCAAGATCCGACTGGACTAGCGGTTCACACCGGGGAGCTGTTTTTT
CASSQDPTGLAVHTGELFF
>14|once|TRBJ2-1|TRBV6-5|TRBD2
TGTGCCAGCAGTTACGTTGGGACTAGCAATGAGCAGTTCTTC
CASSYVGTSNEQFF
>14|-|TRBJ1-1|TRBV19|-
TGTGCCAGTAATAAGGTCGGGCTGAGCACTGAAGCTTTCTTT
CASNKVGLSTEAFF
>20|once|TRBJ2-1|TRBV5-1|TRBD2
TGCGCCAGCAGCTTTCCCCGGACTAGCGGGATCTCCCACTCCTACAATGAGCAGTTCTTC
CASSFPRTSGISHSYNEQFF
>13|few|TRBJ1-1|TRBV7-9|-
TGTGCCAGCAGCTTCCTGGGTTTCGCTGAAGCTTTCTTT
CASSFLGFAEAFF
>9|-|TRBJ2-7|TRBV10-1|-
TGCGCCACCACCTACGAGCAGTACTTC
CATTYEQYF
>12|-|TRBJ2-5|TRBV12-5|-
TGTGCTAGTGGTTTGGAGGAGGCAGGGGAGTACTTC
CASGLEEAGEYF
>14|few|TRBJ1-2|TRBV18|-
TGTGCCAGCTCACCACAGAGGCAAGTCTATGGCTACACCTTC
CASSPQRQVYGYTF
>15|-|TRBJ1-1|TRBV6-5|-
TGTGCCAGCAGTTTTGGGTGGCAGGCGAACACTGAAGCTTTCTTT
CASSFGWQANTEAFF
>13|-|TRBJ2-5|TRBV5-4|-
TGTGCCAGCAGCTTATGGGATGGGGAGACCCAGTACTTC
CASSLWDGETQYF
>12|-|TRBJ2-5|TRBV5-8|-
TGTGCCAGCAGCTTTAATAGGGAGACCCAGTACTTC
CASSFNRETQYF
>19|-|TRBJ2-2|TRBV7-9|TRBD2
TGTGCCAGCAGCTTAGGACTAGCGGGAGGTTGGGCGAACACCGGGGAGCTGTTTTTT
CASSLGLAGGWANTGELFF
>14|few|TRBJ1-2|TRBV4-1|-
TGCGCCAGCAGCTCTACGGGGGGGAACTATGGCTACACCTTC
CASSSTGGNYGYTF